Here is one TCR beta chain with its context. Its specificity is unknown. The record originates from a study of monozygotic twins with inflammatory bowel disease. Regarding the study as a whole: Clonotype sharing was lower in IBD patients than healthy twins, most markedly with disease activity.

The CDR3 consists of 15 residues. In germline, CDR1 is MNHEY, CDR2 SVGEGT. The authors used approximately 3.5 ug of total RNA per TCR library. TCRdb reprocessed the 5' RACE reads; each CDR3 protein has one entry and no DNA is given. The sample has around 200,000 distinct CDR3 sequences. Material: blood. The chain couples TRBV6-2 or TRBV6-3 to TRBJ2-1; there is no DNA to check the TCRdb D call of TRBD2. This clonotype originated in a human donor with ulcerative colitis or Crohn's disease, or a healthy co-twin of an affected twin (not recorded which). This CDR3 is CASRMGLAGYNEQFF.